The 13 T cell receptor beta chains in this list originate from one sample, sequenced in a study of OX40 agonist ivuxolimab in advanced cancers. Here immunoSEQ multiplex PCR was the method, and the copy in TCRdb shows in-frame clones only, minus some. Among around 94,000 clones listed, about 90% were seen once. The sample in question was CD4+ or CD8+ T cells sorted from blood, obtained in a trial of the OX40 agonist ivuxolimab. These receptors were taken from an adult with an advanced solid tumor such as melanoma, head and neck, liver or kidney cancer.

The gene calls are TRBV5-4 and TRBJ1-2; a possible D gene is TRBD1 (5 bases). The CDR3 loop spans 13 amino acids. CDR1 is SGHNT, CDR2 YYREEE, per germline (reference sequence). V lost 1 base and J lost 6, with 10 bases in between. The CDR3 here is CASSLPGKDGYTF. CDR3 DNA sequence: TGTGCCAGCAGCTTGCCAGGGAAAGATGGCTACACCTTC.

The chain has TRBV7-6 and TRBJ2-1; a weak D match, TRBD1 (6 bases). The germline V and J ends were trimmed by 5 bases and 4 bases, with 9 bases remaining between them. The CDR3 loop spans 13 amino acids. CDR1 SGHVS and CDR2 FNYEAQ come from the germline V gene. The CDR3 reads CASSTDRYNEQFF. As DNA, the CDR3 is TGTGCCAGCAGCACGGACAGATACAATGAGCAGTTCTTC. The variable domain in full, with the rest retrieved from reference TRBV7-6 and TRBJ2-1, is GAGVSQSPRYKVTKRGQDVALRCDPISGHVSLYWYRQALGQGPEFLTYFNYEAQQDKSGLPNDRFSAERPEGSISTLTIQRTEQRDSAMYRCASSTDRYNEQFFGPGTRLTVL.

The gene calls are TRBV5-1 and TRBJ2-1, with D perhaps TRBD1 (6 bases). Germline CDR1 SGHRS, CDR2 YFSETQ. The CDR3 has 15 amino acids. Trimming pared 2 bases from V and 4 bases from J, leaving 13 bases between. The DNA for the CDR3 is TGCGCCAGCAGCTTACGGACAGACCCATACAATGAGCAGTTCTTC. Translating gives CASSLRTDPYNEQFF.

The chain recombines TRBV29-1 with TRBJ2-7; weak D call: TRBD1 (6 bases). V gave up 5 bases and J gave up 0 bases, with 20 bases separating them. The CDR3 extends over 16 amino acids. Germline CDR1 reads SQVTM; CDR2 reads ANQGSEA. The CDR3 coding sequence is TGCAGCGTTAAGATACGGGACACCCAGGGCTCCTACGAGCAGTACTTC. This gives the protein CSVKIRDTQGSYEQYF.

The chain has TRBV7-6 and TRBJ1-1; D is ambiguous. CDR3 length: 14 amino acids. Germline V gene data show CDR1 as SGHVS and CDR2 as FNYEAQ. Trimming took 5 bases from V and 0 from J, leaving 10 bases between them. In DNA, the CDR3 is TGTGCCAGCAGCCCTGTGGGGATGAACACTGAAGCTTTCTTT. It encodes CASSPVGMNTEAFF.

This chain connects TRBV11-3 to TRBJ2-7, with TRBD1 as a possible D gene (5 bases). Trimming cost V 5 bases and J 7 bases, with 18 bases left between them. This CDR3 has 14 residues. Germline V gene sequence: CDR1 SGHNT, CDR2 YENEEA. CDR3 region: CASSRGQGVGEQYF. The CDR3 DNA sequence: TGTGCCAGCAGCCGCGGACAAGGCGTTGGGGAGCAGTACTTC. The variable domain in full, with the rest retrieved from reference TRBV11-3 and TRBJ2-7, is EAGVVQSPRYKIIEKKQPVAFWCNPISGHNTLYWYLQNLGQGPELLIRYENEEAVDDSQLPKDRFSAERLKGVDSTLKIQPAELGDSAVYLCASSRGQGVGEQYFGPGTRLTVT.

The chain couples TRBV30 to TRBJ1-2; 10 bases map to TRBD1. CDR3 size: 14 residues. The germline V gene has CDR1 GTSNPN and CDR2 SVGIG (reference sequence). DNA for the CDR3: TGTGTCAGGGCCGGGGACAGGGGTCCCTATGGCTACACCTTC. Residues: CVRAGDRGPYGYTF. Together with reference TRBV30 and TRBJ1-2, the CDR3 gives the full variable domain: SQTIHQWPATLVQPVGSPLSLECTVEGTSNPNLYWYRQAAGRGLQLLFYSVGIGQISSEVPQNLSASRPQDRQFILSSKKLLLSDSGFYLCVRAGDRGPYGYTFGSGTRLTVV.

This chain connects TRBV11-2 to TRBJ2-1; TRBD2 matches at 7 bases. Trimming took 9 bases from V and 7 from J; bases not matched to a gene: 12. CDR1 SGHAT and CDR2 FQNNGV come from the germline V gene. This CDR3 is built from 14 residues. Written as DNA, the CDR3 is TGTGCCAGTTCGCGGGAGCGGGATTGGAATGAGCAGTTCTTC. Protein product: CASSRERDWNEQFF.

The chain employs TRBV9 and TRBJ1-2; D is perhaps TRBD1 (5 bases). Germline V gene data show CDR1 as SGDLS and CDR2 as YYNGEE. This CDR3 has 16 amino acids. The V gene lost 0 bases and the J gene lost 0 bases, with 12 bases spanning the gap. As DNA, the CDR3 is TGTGCCAGCAGCGTAGTGGACAAACGGACTAACTATGGCTACACCTTC. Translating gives CASSVVDKRTNYGYTF.

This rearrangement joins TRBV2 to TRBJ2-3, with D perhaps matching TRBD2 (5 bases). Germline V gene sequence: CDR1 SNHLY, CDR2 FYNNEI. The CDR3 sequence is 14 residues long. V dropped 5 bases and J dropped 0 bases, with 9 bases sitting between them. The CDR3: CASSSSTSTDTQYF. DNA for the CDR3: TGTGCCAGCAGTTCTAGCACTAGCACAGATACGCAGTATTTT.

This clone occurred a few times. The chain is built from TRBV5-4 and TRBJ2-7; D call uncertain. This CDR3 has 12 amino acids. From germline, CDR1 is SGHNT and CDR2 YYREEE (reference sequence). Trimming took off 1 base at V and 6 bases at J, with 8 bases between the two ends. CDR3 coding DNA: TGTGCCAGCAGCTTGAGACCCGGCGAGCAGTACTTC. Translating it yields CASSLRPGEQYF.

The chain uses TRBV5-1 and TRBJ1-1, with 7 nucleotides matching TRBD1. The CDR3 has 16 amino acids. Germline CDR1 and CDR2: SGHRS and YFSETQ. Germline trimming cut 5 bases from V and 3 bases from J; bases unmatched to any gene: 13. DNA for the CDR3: TGCGCCAGCAGTGACAGCCCTGGACAGGTGGACACTGAAGCTTTCTTT. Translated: CASSDSPGQVDTEAFF.

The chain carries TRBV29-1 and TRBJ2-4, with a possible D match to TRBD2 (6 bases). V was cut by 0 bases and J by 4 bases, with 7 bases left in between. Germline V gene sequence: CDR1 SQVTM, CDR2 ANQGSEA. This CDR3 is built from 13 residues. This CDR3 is CSVEEGGKNIQYF. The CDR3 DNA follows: TGCAGCGTTGAAGAAGGAGGGAAAAACATTCAGTACTTC.